This T cell receptor beta chain was found in a study of beta chain features in type 1 diabetes. Study results and caveats: VDJ junctions from type 1 diabetes patients carried fewer insertions and larger deletions. Healthy donors had naive, central memory and Treg TCRB repertoires that appeared less similar than those seen among patients.

Expressed TCRB transcripts were sequenced after all isolated RNA was converted to cDNA. Repertoires were generated with immunoSEQ multiplex PCR, while TCRdb's copy carries only in-frame clones and drops some. This table has 680,000 or so clones, 15% to 18% appearing once. Blood was drawn once from each donor into heparinised tubes. The draws averaged about 0.11 L. Each sorted fraction was over 95% pure. With 2 bases removed from V and 3 bases from J, the gap between germline ends came to 5 bases. The CDR3 is 12 amino acids. The V gene's germline CDR1 is MNHNS and CDR2 SASEGT. This clone was counted only a few times. The antigen remains undetermined.

This sequence was found in a man younger than 30 in good health. The chain has TRBV6-1 and TRBJ2-7; D not certain. The specimen sequenced was naive CD4+ T cells from blood. CDR3 residues: CASSEQIYEQYF. In DNA, the CDR3 is TGTGCCAGCAGTGAACAGATCTACGAGCAGTACTTC.